Each of the 13 T cell receptor beta chains below was sequenced from the same sample in a study of beta chain features in type 1 diabetes. Reverse transcription of all isolated RNA meant that expressed TCRB transcripts were sequenced. This table comes from immunoSEQ multiplex PCR, and its TCRdb copy is limited to in-frame clones, with some not included. The sample contains some 150,000 clones, over 9.5% of which appear only once. Material: naive CD4+ T cells from blood. Every receptor here comes from a man between 18 and 29 years old in good health.

This clone has a handful of counts. The chain has TRBV18 and TRBJ1-6, with 7 bases fitting TRBD1. The CDR3 loop spans 17 amino acids. Looked up from germline, CDR1 is KGHSH and CDR2 is LQKENI. J gave up 0 bases and V 5 bases, and 7 bases lay outside the gene matches. CDR3 nucleotides: TGTGCCAGCTCAGAATGGGACAGTAACTCCTATAATTCACCCCTCCACTTT. Its translation: CASSEWDSNSYNSPLHF.

V and J are TRBV11-2 and TRBJ2-5; D is perhaps TRBD1 (6 bases). CDR3 length: 14 amino acids. Germline CDR1 SGHAT, CDR2 FQNNGV. Trimming stripped 1 base from V and 13 bases from J, with 19 bases between. DNA for the CDR3: TGTGCCAGCAGCTTAGCGGCGACGCCCCTCAGGGGGTACTTC. Protein sequence: CASSLAATPLRGYF.

This clone was counted between two and nine times. The chain recombines TRBV5-1 with TRBJ1-6; no firm D call. The CDR3 totals 14 residues. Trimming cost V 0 bases and J 5 bases, with 6 bases left between them. Germline lookup yields CDR1 SGHRS and CDR2 YFSETQ. For the CDR3, the DNA is TGCGCCAGCAGCTTGGGACAAGATAATTCACCCCTCCACTTT. Translating it yields CASSLGQDNSPLHF.

J is TRBJ2-1 and V is TRBV5-1; 8 bases line up with TRBD1. This CDR3 is 15 amino acids long. V was pared by 2 bases and J by 8 bases, with 9 bases of the junction left unmatched. Germline V CDR1 and CDR2: SGHRS, YFSETQ. The CDR3 loop reads CASSFQDRVNDEQFF. Here the CDR3 DNA reads TGCGCCAGCAGCTTTCAGGACAGGGTGAACGATGAGCAGTTCTTC.

This rearrangement joins TRBV5-5 to TRBJ2-1, with 7 bases fitting TRBD2. Looked up from germline, CDR1 is SGHKS and CDR2 is YYEKEE (reference sequence). J lost 4 bases, V lost 4 bases, and 8 bases had no gene match. CDR3 length: 15 amino acids. CDR3 amino acids: CASSVSGAGYNEQFF. CDR3 bases: TGTGCCAGCAGCGTAAGCGGGGCGGGATACAATGAGCAGTTCTTC.

This clone was observed a handful of times. CDR3: CASSPSGTGGADTQYF. The CDR3 nucleotides read TGTGCCAGCTCACCATCCGGGACAGGGGGCGCAGATACGCAGTATTTT. V usage is TRBV18 and J usage is TRBJ2-3; the match to TRBD1 covers 12 bases. CDR1 and CDR2 from the germline V gene are KGHSH and LQKENI. This CDR3 is built from 16 residues. J lost 4 bases, V lost 2 bases, and 4 bases had no gene match.

A few counts support this clone. This chain links TRBV11-2 with TRBJ1-4; D gene ambiguous. CDR3 length: 15 residues. Trimming cost V 1 base and J 3 bases, with 9 bases left between them. Germline V lookup: CDR1 SGHAT, CDR2 FQNNGV. This CDR3 reads CASSLVFSANEKLFF. CDR3 in DNA: TGTGCCAGCAGCTTAGTGTTCAGCGCTAATGAAAAACTGTTTTTT.

This clone appeared many times. The chain is built from TRBV14 and TRBJ2-7; D perhaps matches TRBD2 (6 bases). The CDR3 runs 11 residues. V was cut by 3 bases and J by 6 bases, with 6 bases left in between. Germline V gene lookup returns CDR1 SGHDN and CDR2 FVKESK. DNA for the CDR3: TGTGCCAGCAGCCACGGGGGCGAGCAGTACTTC. Translation: CASSHGGEQYF.

This clone has more than one count but fewer than ten. The genes are TRBV7-2 and TRBJ2-5; no firm D call. The germline V gene has CDR1 SGHTA and CDR2 FQGNSA. Trimming removed 3 bases at V and 0 bases at J, with 14 bases between. The CDR3 covers 16 residues. This CDR3 is CASSFQAIANQETQYF. CDR3 nucleotide sequence: TGTGCCAGCAGCTTTCAGGCTATCGCCAACCAAGAGACCCAGTACTTC.

The genes are TRBV6-6 and TRBJ1-1; D perhaps matches TRBD1 (6 bases). This CDR3 contains 15 residues. The ends were cut back, 7 bases at V and 0 bases at J, with 15 bases in the middle. Germline-derived CDR1 and CDR2 are MNHNY and SVGAGI (reference sequence). CDR3 in amino acids: CASNIGGQLNTEAFF. The CDR3 DNA is TGTGCCAGCAATATCGGTGGACAGCTGAACACTGAAGCTTTCTTT.

The rearrangement uses TRBV10-2 and TRBJ2-3, with 10 bases fitting TRBD1. CDR1 WSHSY and CDR2 SAAADI come from the germline V gene. This CDR3 is 14 amino acids long. V was clipped by 5 bases and J by 4 bases; unmatched bases: 3. CDR3 nucleotide sequence: TGCGCCAGCAGTCGGGACAGGGGCGCAGATACGCAGTATTTT. Encoded protein: CASSRDRGADTQYF.

In this sample, this clone turned up once. The chain couples TRBV5-1 to TRBJ2-1; the match to TRBD2 covers 7 bases. CDR3 length: 13 amino acids. Trimming removed 4 bases from V and 8 bases from J; junction bases left unmatched: 6. Per germline, CDR1 SGHRS and CDR2 YFSETQ. The CDR3, as DNA: TGCGCCAGCAGCCCGAACCGGGGGGATGAGCAGTTCTTC. It yields the protein CASSPNRGDEQFF.

Only a few counts were recorded for this clone. The chain is built from TRBV28 and TRBJ2-1; 8 nucleotides align to TRBD1. Germline CDR1 MDHEN, CDR2 SYDVKM. With V trimmed by 4 bases and J by 6 bases, 5 bases remained unmatched. This CDR3 has 14 residues. The CDR3 spells CASSSGGAINEQFF. The DNA of the CDR3 is TGTGCCAGCAGTTCAGGGGGCGCGATCAATGAGCAGTTCTTC.